Following are 20 T cell receptor beta chains from one sample sequenced in a study of blood T cell repertoires in COVID-19. Sequencing used immunoSEQ multiplex PCR; TCRdb keeps in-frame clones, though not all of them. The data hold a few hundred thousand clones, with around 80% observed a single time. Sequencing was done on a sample of peripheral blood. These receptors were obtained from a man younger than 45 with active or convalescent COVID-19.

J is TRBJ2-1 and V is TRBV2; 11 bases line up with TRBD2. The CDR3 consists of 13 residues. V shed 7 bases and J 9 bases; nucleotides not matched to a gene: 5. Germline-derived CDR1 and CDR2 are SNHLY and FYNNEI. CDR3 region: CASTLLAGVEQFF. The CDR3 DNA sequence: TGTGCCAGCACCCTACTAGCGGGAGTTGAGCAGTTCTTC.

The rearrangement links TRBV6-2 or TRBV6-3 to TRBJ1-1, with D possibly being TRBD1 (6 bases). Deletions cut 4 bases from V and 5 bases from J, with 11 bases between. The V gene's germline CDR1 is MNHEY and CDR2 SVGEGT. The CDR3 extends over 13 amino acids. Written as DNA, the CDR3 is TGTGCCAGCAGTTTACAGGGTTTAACTGAAGCTTTCTTT. It codes for CASSLQGLTEAFF.

The V gene is TRBV5-1, the J gene TRBJ2-2; no clear D. V dropped 0 bases and J dropped 6 bases, with 9 bases sitting between them. CDR3 length equals 14 residues. Germline CDR1 is SGHRS and CDR2 is YFSETQ. This chain's CDR3 is CASSLAPMSGELFF. In DNA, the CDR3 is TGCGCCAGCAGCTTGGCCCCTATGTCCGGGGAGCTGTTTTTT.

V usage is TRBV2 and J usage is TRBJ1-1; 9 positions agree with TRBD1. V was pared by 9 bases and J by 4 bases, with 15 bases of the junction left unmatched. This CDR3 comprises 16 residues. Germline-derived CDR1 and CDR2 are SNHLY and FYNNEI. The CDR3 DNA reads TGTGCCAGTCATGCTGGAACAGGGGGCAAGGGCACTGAAGCTTTCTTT. It specifies CASHAGTGGKGTEAFF.

The chain employs TRBV9 and TRBJ2-3, with 13 bases that match TRBD2. V lost 4 bases and J lost 7; bases outside the gene matches: 6. This CDR3 has 15 residues. Looked up from germline, CDR1 is SGDLS and CDR2 is YYNGEE. The CDR3 DNA is TGTGCCAGCAGCCAACTAGCGGGGGGGCAGAATACGCAGTATTTT. It yields the protein CASSQLAGGQNTQYF.

This clone appeared a few times. J is TRBJ2-7 and V is TRBV19, with 8 bases fitting TRBD1. The CDR3 consists of 13 residues. Germline V lookup: CDR1 LNHDA, CDR2 SQIVND (reference sequence). The J segment lost 5 bases and the V segment lost 5 bases, leaving 5 bases of the junction unmatched. This chain's CDR3 is CASSGGRGHEQYF. The CDR3, as DNA: TGTGCCAGTAGTGGAGGCAGGGGGCACGAGCAGTACTTC.

The chain is built from TRBV7-9 and TRBJ2-2; no clear D gene. This CDR3 contains 12 residues. Germline V gene sequence: CDR1 SEHNR, CDR2 FQNEAQ (reference sequence). V was shortened by 5 bases and J by 8 bases, with 9 bases between the two germline ends. The CDR3 nucleotides read TGTGCCAGCAGCCCCCGCGATGGGGAGCTGTTTTTT. Its protein product is CASSPRDGELFF.

The chain carries TRBV27 and TRBJ2-2; tentatively, D is TRBD1 (6 bases). Trimming took 8 bases from V and 6 from J, leaving 19 bases between them. Germline V lookup: CDR1 MNHEY, CDR2 SMNVEV (reference sequence). The CDR3 contains 15 residues. The CDR3 DNA reads as TGTGCCAGCCGAACAGGGACGATCAGGGCCGGGGAGCTGTTTTTT. This sequence encodes CASRTGTIRAGELFF.

This sequence joins TRBV15 and TRBJ2-7; 12 nucleotides align to TRBD1. CDR3 length equals 17 residues. Germline V gene lookup returns CDR1 LNHNV and CDR2 YYDKDF (reference sequence). J was trimmed by 6 bases and V by 1 base; bases with no gene match: 10. The CDR3 protein is CATSRGGPGQGASEQYF. As DNA, the CDR3 is TGTGCCACCAGCAGAGGTGGGCCGGGACAGGGGGCGTCCGAGCAGTACTTC.

This chain joins TRBV4-2 and TRBJ2-7, with TRBD2 identical over 8 bases. Unmatched junction bases numbered 2, after V lost 1 base and J lost 0 bases. Germline CDR1 reads LGHNA; CDR2 reads YNFKEQ. The CDR3 covers 15 residues. The CDR3 is CASSQAGTSSYEQYF. The DNA of the CDR3 is TGTGCCAGCAGCCAAGCCGGGACTAGCTCCTACGAGCAGTACTTC.

This clone has only one observation. The J gene is TRBJ2-3, the V gene TRBV7-2; D not certain. Deletions cut 0 bases from V and 2 bases from J, with 9 bases between. The germline gives CDR1 SGHTA, CDR2 FQGNSA. The CDR3 totals 15 residues. The CDR3 protein is CASSLALESTDTQYF. The CDR3 DNA sequence: TGTGCCAGCAGCTTAGCGCTGGAGTCCACAGATACGCAGTATTTT.

A single count supports this clone. The V and J genes are TRBV7-2 and TRBJ1-5, with a possible D match to TRBD1 (6 bases). Per the germline V gene, CDR1 is SGHTA and CDR2 is FQGNSA. Trimming cost V 4 bases and J 3 bases, with 7 bases left between them. The CDR3 totals 13 residues. The CDR3 loop reads CASSWDTNQPQHF. CDR3 in DNA: TGTGCCAGCAGCTGGGACACCAATCAGCCCCAGCATTTT.

J is TRBJ2-5 and V is TRBV2; the D gene is possibly TRBD1 (5 bases). Germline assignment: CDR1 SNHLY and CDR2 FYNNEI. V gave up 4 bases and J gave up 5 bases, with 14 bases separating them. This CDR3 has 14 amino acids. CDR3 sequence reads: CASSGQGQWETQYF. In nucleotides, the CDR3 is TGTGCCAGCAGTGGCCAGGGTCAATGGGAGACCCAGTACTTC. The full variable domain, rest sourced from reference TRBV2 and TRBJ2-5, is EPEVTQTPSHQVTQMGQEVILRCVPISNHLYFYWYRQILGQKVEFLVSFYNNEISEKSEIFDDQFSVERPDGSNFTLKIRSTKLEDSAMYFCASSGQGQWETQYFGPGTRLLVL.

V usage is TRBV27 and J usage is TRBJ1-6; D is ambiguous. V dropped 2 bases and J dropped 0 bases, with 8 bases sitting between them. The CDR3 sequence is 16 residues long. Looked up from germline, CDR1 is MNHEY and CDR2 is SMNVEV (reference sequence). The CDR3, as DNA: TGTGCCAGCAGTTTAGCCGGGAGCTCCTATAATTCACCCCTCCACTTT. This codes for CASSLAGSSYNSPLHF.

This clone has a single count. The chain has TRBV7-9 and TRBJ1-5; D perhaps matches TRBD1 (6 bases). The CDR3 runs 13 residues. The V gene's germline CDR1 is SEHNR and CDR2 FQNEAQ (reference sequence). V lost 5 bases and J 6 bases, leaving 11 bases between the germline ends. The CDR3 spells CASSQGGTQPQHF. Written as DNA, the CDR3 is TGTGCCAGCAGCCAAGGGGGAACTCAGCCCCAGCATTTT.

The count of this clone is one. The chain uses TRBV5-3 and TRBJ1-6, with D uncertain. TRBV5-3 carries the ORF label, with uncertain function. V lost 0 bases, J lost 2 bases, and 12 bases lay in between. This CDR3 spans 17 amino acids. CDR3 in DNA: TGTGCCAGAAGCTTGGCTTCGGGGTTCACCTATAATTCACCCCTCCACTTT. Its translation: CARSLASGFTYNSPLHF.

The V call is TRBV18, the J call TRBJ1-2; D call uncertain. The germline V gene encodes CDR1 KGHSH and CDR2 LQKENI. The V end lost 2 bases, the J end lost 8 bases, and 12 bases lay between the germline ends. CDR3 size: 13 residues. Written as DNA, the CDR3 is TGTGCCAGCTCACCAACTGACTCAACCGGCTACACCTTC. It specifies CASSPTDSTGYTF.

The chain couples TRBV19 to TRBJ1-1, with 8 bases fitting TRBD1. After removal of 3 bases from V and 1 base from J, the junction contained 10 bases not matched to a gene. The V gene's germline CDR1 is LNHDA and CDR2 SQIVND (reference sequence). This CDR3 has 17 amino acids. CDR3 region: CASSMVGTGHRNTEAFF. For the CDR3, the DNA is TGTGCCAGTAGTATGGTCGGGACAGGACATCGGAACACTGAAGCTTTCTTT.

V usage is TRBV3-1 (or the pseudogene TRBV3-2) and J usage is TRBJ2-1; 9 bases match TRBD2. Germline values: CDR1 LGHDT, CDR2 YNNKEL (reference sequence). The J segment lost 9 bases and the V segment lost 4 bases, leaving 16 bases of the junction unmatched. The CDR3 runs 17 residues. CDR3 sequence: CASSPVRGAGGGGEQFF. CDR3 DNA: TGTGCCAGCAGCCCCGTCCGAGGAGCGGGAGGCGGCGGTGAGCAGTTCTTC.

The chain recombines TRBV5-5 with TRBJ2-1; 9 nucleotides agree with TRBD1. This CDR3 is 15 amino acids long. After removal of 0 bases from V and 7 bases from J, the junction contained 5 bases not matched to a gene. Germline V gives CDR1 SGHKS, CDR2 YYEKEE (reference sequence). CDR3 loop: CASSLGGTGLNEQFF. CDR3 in DNA: TGTGCCAGCAGCTTGGGGGGGACAGGGTTGAATGAGCAGTTCTTC.